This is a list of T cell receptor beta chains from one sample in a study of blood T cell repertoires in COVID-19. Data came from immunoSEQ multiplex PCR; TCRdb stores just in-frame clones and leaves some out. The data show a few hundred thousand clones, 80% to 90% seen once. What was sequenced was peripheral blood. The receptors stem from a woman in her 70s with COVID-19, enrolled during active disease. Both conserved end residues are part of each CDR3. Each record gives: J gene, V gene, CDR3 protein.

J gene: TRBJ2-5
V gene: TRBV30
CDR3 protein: CAWSVGTGWETQYF

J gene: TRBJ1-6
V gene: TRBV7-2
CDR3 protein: CASSREASSPLHF

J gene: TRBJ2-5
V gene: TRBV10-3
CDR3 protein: CAIRRTSEETQYF

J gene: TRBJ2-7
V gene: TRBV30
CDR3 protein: CAWSGGQGSFYEQYF

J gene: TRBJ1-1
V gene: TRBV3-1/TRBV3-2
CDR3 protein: CASSQAGTMNTEAFF

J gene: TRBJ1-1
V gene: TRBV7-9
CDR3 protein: CASSWSTGGTEAFF

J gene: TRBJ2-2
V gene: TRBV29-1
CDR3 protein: CSVAGQGGELFF

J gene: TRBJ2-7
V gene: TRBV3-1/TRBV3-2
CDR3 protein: CASSPRDRDNEQYF

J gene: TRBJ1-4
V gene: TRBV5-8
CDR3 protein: CASINSGAYNEKLFF

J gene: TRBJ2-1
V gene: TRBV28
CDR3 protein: CASRSGGEQFF

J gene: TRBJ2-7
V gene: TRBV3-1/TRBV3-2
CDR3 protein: CASSLWDSYEQYF

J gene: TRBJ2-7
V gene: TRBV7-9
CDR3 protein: CASSLITEDSYEQYF

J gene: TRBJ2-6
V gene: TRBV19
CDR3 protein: CASSIDEGRIISGANVLTF

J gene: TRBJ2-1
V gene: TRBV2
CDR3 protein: CASSEGLGTQGEQFF

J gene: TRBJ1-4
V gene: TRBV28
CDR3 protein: CASNKDRDMKLFF

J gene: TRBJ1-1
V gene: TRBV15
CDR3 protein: CATSRDQIRGRAFF

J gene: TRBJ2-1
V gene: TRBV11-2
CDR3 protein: CASSLVGQGPFYNEQFF

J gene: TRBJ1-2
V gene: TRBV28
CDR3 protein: CASSLSGGARGYTF

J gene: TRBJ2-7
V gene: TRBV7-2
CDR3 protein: CASSLQGASSYEQYF

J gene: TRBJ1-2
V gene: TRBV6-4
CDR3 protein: CASSDSPGGIGYTF

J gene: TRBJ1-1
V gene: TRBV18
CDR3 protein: CASSPRGYFRDTEAFF

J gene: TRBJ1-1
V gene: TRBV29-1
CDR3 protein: CSARDSTEAFF

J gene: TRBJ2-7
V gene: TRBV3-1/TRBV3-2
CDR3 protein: CASRAGTPLFYEQYF

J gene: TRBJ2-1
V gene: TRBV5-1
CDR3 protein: CASSLSTRSYNEQFF

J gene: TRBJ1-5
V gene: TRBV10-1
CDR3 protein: CASSESGSSDRGNQPQHF

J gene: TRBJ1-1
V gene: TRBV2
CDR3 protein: CASSGTTLTEAFF

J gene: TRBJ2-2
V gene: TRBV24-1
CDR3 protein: CATSGVDRHTGELFF

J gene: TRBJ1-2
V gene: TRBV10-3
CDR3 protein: CAMATGNGDGYTF

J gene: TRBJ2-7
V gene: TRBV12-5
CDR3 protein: CASGQNRGYEQYF

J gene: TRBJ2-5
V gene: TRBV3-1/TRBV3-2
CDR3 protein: CASSPVIPSGGETQYF

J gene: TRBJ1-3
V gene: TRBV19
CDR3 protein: CASSRDRGAPGNTIYF

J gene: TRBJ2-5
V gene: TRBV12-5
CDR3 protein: CASGTGETQYF

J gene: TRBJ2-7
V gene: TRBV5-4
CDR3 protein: CASSLVEDSYEQYF

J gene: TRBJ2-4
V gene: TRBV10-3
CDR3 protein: CAISESGLAGTIAKNIQYF

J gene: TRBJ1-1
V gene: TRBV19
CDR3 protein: CASSMGRGRRKGTEAFF

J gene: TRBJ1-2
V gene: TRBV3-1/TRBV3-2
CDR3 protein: CASSQGGVNTF

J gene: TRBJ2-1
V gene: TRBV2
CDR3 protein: CASVSPSSYNEQFF

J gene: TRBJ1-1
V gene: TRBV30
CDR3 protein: CACTTWHEAFF

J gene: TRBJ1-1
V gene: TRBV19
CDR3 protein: CASSGQGFNTEAFF

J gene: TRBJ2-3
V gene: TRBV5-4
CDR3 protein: CASSFNGRAADTQYF

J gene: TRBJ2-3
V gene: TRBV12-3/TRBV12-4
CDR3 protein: CASSFKGDTQYF

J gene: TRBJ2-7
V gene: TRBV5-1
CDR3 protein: CASSSAQGSGSVYEQYF

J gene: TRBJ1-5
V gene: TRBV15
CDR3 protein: CATSRDRGGGQGHYSNQPQHF

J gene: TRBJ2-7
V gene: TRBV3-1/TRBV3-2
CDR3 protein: CASSHAAGEQYF

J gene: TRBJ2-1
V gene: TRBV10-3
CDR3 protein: CAISEIAGVLNEQFF

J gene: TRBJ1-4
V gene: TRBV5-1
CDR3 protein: CASKQQATNEKLFF

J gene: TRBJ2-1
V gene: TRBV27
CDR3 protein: CASSPIRTGEGNEQFF

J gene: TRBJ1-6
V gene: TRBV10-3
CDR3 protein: CAISEVDKLASPLHF

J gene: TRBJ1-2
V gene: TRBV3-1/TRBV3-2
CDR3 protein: CASGAGLNYGYTF

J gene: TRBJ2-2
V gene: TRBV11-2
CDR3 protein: CASSLVRTANTGELFF

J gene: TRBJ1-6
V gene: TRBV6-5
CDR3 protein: CATQRAGSNNSPLHF

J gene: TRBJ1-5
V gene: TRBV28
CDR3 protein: CASSPITGQLNQPQHF

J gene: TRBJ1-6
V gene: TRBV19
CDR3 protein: CASSITRGDSPLHF

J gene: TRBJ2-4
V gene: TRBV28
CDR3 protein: CASSPLGAVNIQYF